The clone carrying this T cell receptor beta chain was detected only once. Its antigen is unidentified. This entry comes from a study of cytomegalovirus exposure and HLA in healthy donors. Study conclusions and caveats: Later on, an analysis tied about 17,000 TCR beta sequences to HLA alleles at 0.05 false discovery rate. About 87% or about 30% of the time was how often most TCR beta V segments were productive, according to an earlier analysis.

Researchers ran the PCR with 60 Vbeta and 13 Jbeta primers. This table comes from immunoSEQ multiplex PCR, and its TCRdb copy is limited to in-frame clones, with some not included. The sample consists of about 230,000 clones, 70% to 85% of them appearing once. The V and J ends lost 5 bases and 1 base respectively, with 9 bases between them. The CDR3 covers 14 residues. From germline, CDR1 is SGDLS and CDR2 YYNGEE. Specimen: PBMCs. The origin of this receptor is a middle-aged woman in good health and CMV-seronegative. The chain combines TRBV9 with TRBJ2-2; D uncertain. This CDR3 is CASRDRQNTGELFF. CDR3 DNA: TGTGCCAGCAGAGATAGACAGAACACCGGGGAGCTGTTTTTT. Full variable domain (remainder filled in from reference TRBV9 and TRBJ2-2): DSGVTQTPKHLITATGQRVTLRCSPRSGDLSVYWYQQSLDQGLQFLIQYYNGEERAKGNILERFSAQQFPDLHSELNLSSLELGDSALYFCASRDRQNTGELFFGEGSRLTVL.